Below, one TCR beta chain is given with its context. Its antigen has not been determined. The record has no base qualities; no much larger clone is one base away. Genomic DNA was extracted from sorted cells for sequencing of the TCRbeta CDR3 region. The immunoSEQ Assay was used for sequencing of TCRbeta CDR3 regions. In its TCRdb copy, this immuneACCESS table keeps in-frame sequences only and misses some clones. Where compared with another copy, unresolved V genes explain less than half of these, and the others have no known cause. For this sample the table gives tens of thousands of clones, of which about 92% were detected only once. 0.25% to 0.35% of the sample rests with the top ten. CDR1 and CDR2, looked up from the germline V gene, are SNHLY and FYNNEI. The CDR3 goes from the cysteine to the phenylalanine over 14 residues. Only the CDR3 region is kept as DNA, spanning 42 bases read in frame from base 1. V loses 8 bases, J loses 7 bases, and the germline ends lie 15 bases apart.

The trial excluded patients who had a history of autoimmune disease or were on systemic immunosuppression. Peripheral blood for TCR sequencing was drawn from every dose cohort at baseline, at cycle 4 day 1 and at cycle 7 day 1. Samples came from an open-label, multicenter, first-in-human phase I dose-escalation trial of ivuxolimab. Adults with locally advanced or metastatic melanoma, renal cell, hepatocellular, or head and neck squamous cell carcinoma were enrolled in the trial. Before TCR sequencing, CD4+ T cells and CD8+ T cells were sorted from peripheral blood as separate populations. These data are taken from a study of OX40 agonist ivuxolimab in advanced cancers. Describing the broader study: The costimulatory receptor OX40 (CD134) was targeted by ivuxolimab, a fully human IgG2 agonistic monoclonal antibody. Patients were allowed to have had prior anti-PD-1, anti-PD-L1 or anti-CTLA-4 therapy, and more than 35% of the dose-escalation patients had been treated with checkpoint inhibitors. The dose-escalation cohort was roughly 83% male with a mean age of approximately 60 years, ranging from about 20 to 80. Three dose-escalation patients achieved partial responses, one with hepatocellular carcinoma and two with cutaneous melanoma. Among the approximately 50 dose-escalation patients, about 19 had hepatocellular carcinoma, roughly 15 melanoma, 9 renal cell carcinoma and 9 head and neck cancer. Intravenous ivuxolimab was administered to patients every 2 weeks at six dose levels: 0.01, 0.1, 0.3, 1.5, 3 and 10 mg/kg. The purpose of peripheral TCRbeta sequencing was to test whether ivuxolimab changed TCR sequence diversity and led to clonal T-cell expansion. The paper covers the monotherapy dose-escalation part of the phase I ivuxolimab trial, which included N of about 50 patients. Beyond this particular receptor, the publication reports: The antigen specificity of the clonally expanded peripheral T cells was not determined. After ivuxolimab, expanded clones were on average more numerous among CD8+ T cells than among CD4+ T cells. At doses from 0.1 to 3.0 mg/kg, clonal expansion was seen in both CD4+ and CD8+ blood T cells between baseline and week 6. In the 0.1-3.0 mg/kg groups, partial responders had among the lowest normalized peripheral clonal expansion, particularly in CD8+ T cells. Low levels of normalized T-cell clonal expansion were also seen in some patients who did not respond.

The material was CD4+ or CD8+ T cells sorted from blood, obtained in a trial of the OX40 agonist ivuxolimab. Recombination connected TRBV2 to TRBJ1-6; tentative D gene TRBD1, with 6 bases matching. The source is an adult with an advanced solid tumor such as melanoma, head and neck, liver or kidney cancer. CDR3 loop: CASLPDRGNSPLHF. The DNA reads as follows: TGTGCCAGCTTACCGGACAGAGGCAATTCACCCCTCCACTTT.